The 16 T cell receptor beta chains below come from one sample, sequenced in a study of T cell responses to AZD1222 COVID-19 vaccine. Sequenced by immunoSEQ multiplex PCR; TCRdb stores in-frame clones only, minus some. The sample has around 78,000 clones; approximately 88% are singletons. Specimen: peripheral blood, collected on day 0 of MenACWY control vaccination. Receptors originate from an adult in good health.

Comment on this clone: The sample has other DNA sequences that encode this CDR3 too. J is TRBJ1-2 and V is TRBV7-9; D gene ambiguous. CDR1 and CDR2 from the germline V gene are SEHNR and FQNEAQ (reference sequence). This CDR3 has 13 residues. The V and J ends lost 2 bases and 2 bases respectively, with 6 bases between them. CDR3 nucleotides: TGTGCCAGCAGCTTACCGGGGAACTATGGCTACACCTTC. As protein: CASSLPGNYGYTF. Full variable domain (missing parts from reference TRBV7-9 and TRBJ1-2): DTGVSQNPRHKITKRGQNVTFRCDPISEHNRLYWYRQTLGQGPEFLTYFQNEAQLEKSRLLSDRFSAERPKGSFSTLEIQRTEQGDSAMYLCASSLPGNYGYTFGSGTRLTVV.

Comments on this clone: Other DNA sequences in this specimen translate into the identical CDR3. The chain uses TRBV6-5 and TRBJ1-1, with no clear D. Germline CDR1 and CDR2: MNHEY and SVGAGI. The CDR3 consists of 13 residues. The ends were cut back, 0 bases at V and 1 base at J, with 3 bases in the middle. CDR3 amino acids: CASSYSQNTEAFF. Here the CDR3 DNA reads TGTGCCAGCAGTTACTCCCAGAACACTGAAGCTTTCTTT.

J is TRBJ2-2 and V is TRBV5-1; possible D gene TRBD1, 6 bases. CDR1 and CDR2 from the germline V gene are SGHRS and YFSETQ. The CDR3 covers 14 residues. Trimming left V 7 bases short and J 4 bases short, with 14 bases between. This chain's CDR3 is CASFRQDLTGELFF. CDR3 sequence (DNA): TGCGCCAGCTTCCGACAGGACCTCACCGGGGAGCTGTTTTTT. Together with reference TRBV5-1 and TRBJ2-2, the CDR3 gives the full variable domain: KAGVTQTPRYLIKTRGQQVTLSCSPISGHRSVSWYQQTPGQGLQFLFEYFSETQRNKGNFPGRFSGRQFSNSRSEMNVSTLELGDSALYLCASFRQDLTGELFFGEGSRLTVL.

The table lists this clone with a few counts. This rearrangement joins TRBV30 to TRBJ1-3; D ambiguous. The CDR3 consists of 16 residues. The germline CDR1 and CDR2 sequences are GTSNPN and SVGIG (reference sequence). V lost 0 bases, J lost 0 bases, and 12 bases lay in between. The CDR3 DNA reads TGTGCCTGGAGTGTACCTGAGCGAACCTCTGGAAACACCATATATTTT. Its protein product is CAWSVPERTSGNTIYF.

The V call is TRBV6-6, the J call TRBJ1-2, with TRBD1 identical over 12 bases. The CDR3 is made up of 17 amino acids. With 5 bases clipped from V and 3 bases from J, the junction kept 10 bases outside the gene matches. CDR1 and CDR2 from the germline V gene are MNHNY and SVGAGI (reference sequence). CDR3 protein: CASSPGQGAIEDYGYTF. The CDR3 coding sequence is TGTGCCAGCAGTCCGGGACAGGGGGCAATAGAGGACTATGGCTACACCTTC.

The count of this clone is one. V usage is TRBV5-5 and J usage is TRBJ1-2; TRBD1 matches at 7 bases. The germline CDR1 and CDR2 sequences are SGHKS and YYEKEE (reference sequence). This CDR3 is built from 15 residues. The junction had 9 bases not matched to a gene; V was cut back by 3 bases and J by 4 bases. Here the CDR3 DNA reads TGTGCCAGCAGCTCAAGGACAGGTCCGTTCTATGGCTACACCTTC. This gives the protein CASSSRTGPFYGYTF.

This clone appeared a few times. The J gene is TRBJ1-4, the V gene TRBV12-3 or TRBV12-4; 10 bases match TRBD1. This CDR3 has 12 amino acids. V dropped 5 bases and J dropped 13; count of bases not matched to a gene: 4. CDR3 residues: CASSTDRGRLFF. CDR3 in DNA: TGTGCCAGCAGTACTGACAGGGGGCGACTGTTTTTT.

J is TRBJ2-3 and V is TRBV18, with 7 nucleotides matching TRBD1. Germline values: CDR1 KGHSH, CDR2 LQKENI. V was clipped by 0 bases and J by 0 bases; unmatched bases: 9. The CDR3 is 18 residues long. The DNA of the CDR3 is TGTGCCAGCTCACCACCGGGATCCAGGGGGTCTAGCACAGATACGCAGTATTTT. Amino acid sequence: CASSPPGSRGSSTDTQYF. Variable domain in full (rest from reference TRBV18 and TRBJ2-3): NAGVMQNPRHLVRRRGQEARLRCSPMKGHSHVYWYRQLPEEGLKFMVYLQKENIIDESGMPKERFSAEFPKEGPSILRIQQVVRGDSAAYFCASSPPGSRGSSTDTQYFGPGTRLTVL.

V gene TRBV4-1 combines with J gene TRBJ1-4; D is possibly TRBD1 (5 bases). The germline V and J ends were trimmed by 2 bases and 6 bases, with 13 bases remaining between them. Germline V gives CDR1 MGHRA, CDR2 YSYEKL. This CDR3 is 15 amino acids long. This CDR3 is CASSQIGSGHEKLFF. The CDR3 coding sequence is TGCGCCAGCAGCCAAATTGGGTCGGGGCATGAAAAACTGTTTTTT.

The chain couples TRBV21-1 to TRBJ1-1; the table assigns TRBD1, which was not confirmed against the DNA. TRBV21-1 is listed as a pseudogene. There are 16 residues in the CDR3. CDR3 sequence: CASSKSSTTGYTEAFF. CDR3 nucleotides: TGTGCCAGCAGCAAATCTTCAACGACAGGGTATACTGAAGCTTTCTTT.

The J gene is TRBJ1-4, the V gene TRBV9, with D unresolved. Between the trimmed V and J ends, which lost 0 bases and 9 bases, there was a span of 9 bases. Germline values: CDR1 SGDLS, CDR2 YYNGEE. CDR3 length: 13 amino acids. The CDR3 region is CASSVGERQKLFF. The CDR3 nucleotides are TGTGCCAGCAGCGTAGGGGAAAGGCAAAAACTGTTTTTT.

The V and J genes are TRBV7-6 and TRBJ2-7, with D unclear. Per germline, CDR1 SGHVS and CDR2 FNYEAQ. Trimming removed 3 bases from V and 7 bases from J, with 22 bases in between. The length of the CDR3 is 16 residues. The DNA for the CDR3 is TGTGCCAGCAGCTTTTCCAGCCCATTCCTCGAGACAGAGCAGTACTTC. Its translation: CASSFSSPFLETEQYF.

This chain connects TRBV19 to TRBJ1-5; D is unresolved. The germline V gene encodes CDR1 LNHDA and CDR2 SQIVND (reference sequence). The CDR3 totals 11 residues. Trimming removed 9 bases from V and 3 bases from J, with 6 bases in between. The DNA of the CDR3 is TGTGCCAGCGGGCCCAATCAGCCCCAGCATTTT. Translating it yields CASGPNQPQHF.

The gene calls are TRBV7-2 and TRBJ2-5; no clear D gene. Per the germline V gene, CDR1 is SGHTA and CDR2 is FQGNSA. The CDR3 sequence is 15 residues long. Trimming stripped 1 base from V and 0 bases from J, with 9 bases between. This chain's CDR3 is CASSLDAGYQETQYF. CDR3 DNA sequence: TGTGCCAGCAGCTTAGATGCCGGGTACCAAGAGACCCAGTACTTC.

The CDR3 region is CASSQDFAGTVNSNYGYTF. The CDR3 DNA is TGCGCCAGCAGCCAAGATTTCGCCGGGACAGTCAATTCTAACTATGGCTACACCTTC. V is TRBV4-1 and J is TRBJ1-2, with TRBD1 matching over 7 bases. Per the germline V gene, CDR1 is MGHRA and CDR2 is YSYEKL. V shed 0 bases, J shed 0 bases, and the junction held 13 bases outside the gene matches. CDR3 length equals 19 residues.

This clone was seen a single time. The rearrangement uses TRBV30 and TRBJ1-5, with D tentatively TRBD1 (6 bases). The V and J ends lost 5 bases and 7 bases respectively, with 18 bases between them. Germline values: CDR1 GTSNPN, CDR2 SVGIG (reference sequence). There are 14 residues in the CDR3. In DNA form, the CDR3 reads TGTGCCTGGTCCCAGGGGCAAGTTGGGCAGCCCCAGCATTTT. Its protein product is CAWSQGQVGQPQHF.